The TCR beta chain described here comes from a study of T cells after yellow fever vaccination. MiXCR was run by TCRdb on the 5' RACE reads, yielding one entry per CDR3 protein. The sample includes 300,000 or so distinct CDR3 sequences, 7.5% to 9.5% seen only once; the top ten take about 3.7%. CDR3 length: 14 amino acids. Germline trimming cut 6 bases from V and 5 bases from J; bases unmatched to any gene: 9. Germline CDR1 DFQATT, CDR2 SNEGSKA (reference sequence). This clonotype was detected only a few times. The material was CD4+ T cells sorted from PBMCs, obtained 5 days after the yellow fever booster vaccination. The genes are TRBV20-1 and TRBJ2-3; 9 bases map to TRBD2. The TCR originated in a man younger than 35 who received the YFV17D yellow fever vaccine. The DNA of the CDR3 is TGCAGTGCCTTCGCGGGGGGGCAAGGAGATACGCAGTATTTT. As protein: CSAFAGGQGDTQYF.